Reported below is one T cell receptor (beta chain). Its target is unknown. The CDR3 extends over 13 amino acids. Per the germline V gene, CDR1 is MDHEN and CDR2 is SYDVKM. The V end was cut by 8 bases, the J end by 6 bases, with 13 bases between. TCRdb's copy holds only in-frame clones and misses some; the assay was immunoSEQ multiplex PCR. This table has more than 200,000 clones, 70% appearing once. The sample comes from a study of cytotoxic CD8 clonotypes in ibrutinib-treated CLL. About the research overall: Approximately ten relapsed/refractory, approximately 15 treatment-naive; roughly 18 IGHV unmutated. Study results and limitations: Patients showed higher baseline clonality than age-matched healthy donors, and it tracked circulating CD8+ T-cell counts.

The clonotype comes from a human donor with chronic lymphocytic leukemia. The chain uses TRBV28 and TRBJ2-2; D perhaps matches TRBD2 (6 bases). The source material was PBMCs, sampled after 24 months of ibrutinib treatment. The CDR3 spells CASSGTFAGELFF. The CDR3 nucleotides read TGTGCCAGCTCCGGGACTTTCGCCGGGGAGCTGTTTTTT. Using reference TRBV28 and TRBJ2-2 for the parts outside the CDR3, the full variable domain is DVKVTQSSRYLVKRTGEKVFLECVQDMDHENMFWYRQDPGLGLRLIYFSYDVKMKEKGDIPEGYSVSREKKERFSLILESASTNQTSMYLCASSGTFAGELFFGEGSRLTVL.